This T cell receptor beta chain originates from a study of regulatory T cells in long-lasting Graves disease. The time point was: persistent/refractory GD, antithyroid drugs over 5 years with positive TRAb. The TCR library was made from RNA that had been extracted from PBMCs in TRIzol. The TCR beta library used iRepertoire HTBI primers with Arm-PCR amplification of CDR3. MiXCR, run by TCRdb on the multiplex PCR reads, gives a single entry per CDR3 protein. The table shows 310,000 or so distinct CDR3 sequences, with more than 20% occurring only once. This clonotype originated in a female donor with Graves disease. The specimen comprised peripheral blood mononuclear cells (PBMCs), sampled when the disease was refractory, from a patient treated with antithyroid drugs.

The CDR3 loop is CASSGTSGPNTGELFF. The CDR3, as DNA: TGTGCCAGCAGTGGAACTAGCGGGCCGAACACCGGGGAGCTGTTTTTT. The chain uses TRBV7-2 and TRBJ2-2; 9 bases are a match to TRBD2. Per germline, CDR1 SGHTA and CDR2 FQGNSA. CDR3 length: 16 amino acids. Trimming cost V 6 bases and J 0 bases; bases outside gene matches: 5.